The T cell receptor (beta chain) described here comes from a study of CD8 T cells in ankylosing spondylitis. Study-wide findings and caveats: Disease-linked clones were reportedly significantly enriched in matched ankylosing spondylitis synovial fluid. Earlier reports found some motif variants in synovial fluid and blood in reactive arthritis.

There are many counts of this clonotype. Its antigen is still unknown. With molecular barcodes, quantitative 5'-RACE was used to make the TCR beta libraries. TCRdb re-called the 5' RACE reads through MiXCR, storing one row per CDR3 protein. The repertoire consists of fewer than 250,000 distinct CDR3 sequences, with roughly 10% occurring once and the leading ten covering 20% to 25%. CDR3 length equals 13 residues. Trimming stripped 0 bases from V and 6 bases from J, with 9 bases between. Germline lookup yields CDR1 SGHRS and CDR2 YFSETQ. The chain has TRBV5-1 and TRBJ1-1; D gene ambiguous. The sequence derives from a male donor with ankylosing spondylitis or in good health (not recorded which). What was sequenced was blood, either unsorted or a sorted T cell fraction (not recorded which). CDR3 DNA sequence: TGCGCCAGCAGCTTGGGGGGTGGGCCTGAAGCTTTCTTT. Translation: CASSLGGGPEAFF.